The clone carrying this T cell receptor (beta chain) occurred once. Since a much larger clone is just one base distant, this may be a read error. The record originates from a study of post-analysis software for immune sequencing data. Unique molecular identifiers were present in the TCR beta cDNA libraries. A single record per CDR3 protein comes from TCRdb applying MiXCR to the PCR reads. The profile covers about 160,000 distinct CDR3 sequences, with approximately 35% appearing a single time and around 30% taken by the ten largest. Germline CDR1 reads MNHEY; CDR2 reads SVGAGI. The CDR3 spans 15 residues. The V end was cut by 6 bases, the J end by 4 bases, with 17 bases between.

This TCR was recovered from a girl under 18 with multiple sclerosis. The chain uses TRBV6-5 and TRBJ2-3; possibly TRBD1 for D (5 bases). Specimen: blood, collected after autologous hematopoietic stem cell transplantation. CDR3 in DNA: TGTGCCAGCAGGCCGGACCAGGGTTTCGCAGATACGCAGTATTTT. As protein: CASRPDQGFADTQYF.